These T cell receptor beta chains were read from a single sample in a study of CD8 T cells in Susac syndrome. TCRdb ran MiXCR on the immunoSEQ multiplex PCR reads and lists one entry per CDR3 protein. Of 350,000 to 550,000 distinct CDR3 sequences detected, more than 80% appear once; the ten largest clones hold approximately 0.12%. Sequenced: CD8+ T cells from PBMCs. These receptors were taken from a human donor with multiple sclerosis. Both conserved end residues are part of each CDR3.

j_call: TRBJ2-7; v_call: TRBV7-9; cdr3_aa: CASSLAEEGIYEQYF
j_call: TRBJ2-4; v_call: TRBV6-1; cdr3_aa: CASRTSEGMYIQYF
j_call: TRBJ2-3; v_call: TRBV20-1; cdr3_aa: CSAMGTSGSEGRADTQYF
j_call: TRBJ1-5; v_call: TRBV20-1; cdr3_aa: CSALGQGGNQPQHF
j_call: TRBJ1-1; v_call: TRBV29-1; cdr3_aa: CSVRPLSSTEAFF
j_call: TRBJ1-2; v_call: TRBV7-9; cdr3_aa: CASSARQGEGYGYTF
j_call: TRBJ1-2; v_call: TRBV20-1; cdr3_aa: CSARTVGNYGYTF
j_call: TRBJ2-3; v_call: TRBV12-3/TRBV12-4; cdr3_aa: CASRSYRGGTDTQYF
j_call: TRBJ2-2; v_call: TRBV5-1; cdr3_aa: CASSFNRGQVDTGELFF
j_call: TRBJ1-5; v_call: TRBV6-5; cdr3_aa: CASTQGINQPQHF
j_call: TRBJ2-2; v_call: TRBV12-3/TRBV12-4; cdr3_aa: CASSTYTHVVAGGPKTGELFF
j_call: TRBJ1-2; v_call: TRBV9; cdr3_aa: CASSVTSEGYTF
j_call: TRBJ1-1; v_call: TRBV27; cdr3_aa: CASSLLGEGTEAFF
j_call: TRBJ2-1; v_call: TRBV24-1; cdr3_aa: CATSDPLLNVVGQPGPGGDEQFF
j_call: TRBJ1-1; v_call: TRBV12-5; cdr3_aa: CASGLVLTELNTEAFF
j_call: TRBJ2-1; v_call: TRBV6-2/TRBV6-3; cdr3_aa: CASSSPEAGVNEQFF
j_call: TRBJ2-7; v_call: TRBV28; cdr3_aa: CASSLARERLSSYEQYF
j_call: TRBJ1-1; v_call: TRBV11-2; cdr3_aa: CASSLYWEGTDDMNTEAFF
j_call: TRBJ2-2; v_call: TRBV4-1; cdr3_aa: CASSQDGSELFF
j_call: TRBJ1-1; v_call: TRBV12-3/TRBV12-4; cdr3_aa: CASSTGTAGGAFF
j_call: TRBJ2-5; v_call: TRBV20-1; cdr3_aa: CSAETRTIQETQYF
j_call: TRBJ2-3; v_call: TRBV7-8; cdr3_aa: CASSLPRVTDTQYF
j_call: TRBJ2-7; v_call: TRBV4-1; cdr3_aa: CASSQSDRGLSEQYF
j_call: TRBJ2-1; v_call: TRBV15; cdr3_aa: CATSRVPPGSYNEQFF
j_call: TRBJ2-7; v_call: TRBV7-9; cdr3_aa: CASSWTGSNYEQYF
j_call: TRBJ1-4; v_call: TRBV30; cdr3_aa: CAWTPWQGNEKLFF
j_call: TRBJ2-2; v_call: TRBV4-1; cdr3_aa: CASSRQPNTGELFF
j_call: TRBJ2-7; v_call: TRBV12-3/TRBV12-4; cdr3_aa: CASSFAGGDEQYF
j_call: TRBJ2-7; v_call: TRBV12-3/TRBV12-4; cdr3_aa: CASSFGSWEQYF